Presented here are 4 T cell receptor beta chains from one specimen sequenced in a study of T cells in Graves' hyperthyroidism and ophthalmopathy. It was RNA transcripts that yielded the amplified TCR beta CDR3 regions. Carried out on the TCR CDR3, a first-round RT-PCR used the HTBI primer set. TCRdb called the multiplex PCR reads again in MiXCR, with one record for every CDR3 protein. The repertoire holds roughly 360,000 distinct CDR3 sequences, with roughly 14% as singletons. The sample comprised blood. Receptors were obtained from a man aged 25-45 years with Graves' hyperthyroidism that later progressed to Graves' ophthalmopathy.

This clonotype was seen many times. CDR3 sequence reads: CASSSGQGHEQYF. The CDR3 DNA reads TGTGCCAGCAGTTCGGGACAGGGGCACGAGCAGTACTTC. This sequence joins TRBV28 and TRBJ2-7; 10 bases fit TRBD1. The CDR3 has 13 residues. Germline V CDR1 and CDR2: MDHEN, SYDVKM. Unmatched junction bases numbered 2, after V lost 4 bases and J lost 5 bases.

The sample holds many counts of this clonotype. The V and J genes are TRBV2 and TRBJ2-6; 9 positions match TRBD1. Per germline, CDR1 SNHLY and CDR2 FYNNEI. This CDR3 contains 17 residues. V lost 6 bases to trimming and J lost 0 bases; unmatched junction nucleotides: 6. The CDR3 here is CASRAGTGFSGANVLTF. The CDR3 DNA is TGTGCCAGCAGGGCCGGGACAGGGTTCTCTGGGGCCAACGTCCTGACTTTC.

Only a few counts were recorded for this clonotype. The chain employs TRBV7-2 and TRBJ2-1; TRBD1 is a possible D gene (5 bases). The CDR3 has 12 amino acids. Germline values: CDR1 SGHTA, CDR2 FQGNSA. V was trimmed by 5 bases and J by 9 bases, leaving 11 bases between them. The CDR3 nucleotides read TGTGCCAGCAGCCCCTATAGGGGTGAGCAGTTCTTC. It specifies CASSPYRGEQFF.

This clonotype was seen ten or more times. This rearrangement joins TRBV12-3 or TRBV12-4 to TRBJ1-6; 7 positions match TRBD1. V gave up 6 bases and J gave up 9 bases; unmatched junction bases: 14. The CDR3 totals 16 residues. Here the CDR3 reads CASRRRSTGLISPLHF. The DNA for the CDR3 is TGTGCCAGCAGACGTCGCTCGACAGGGCTAATTTCACCCCTCCACTTT.